These T cell receptor beta chains were read from a single sample in a study of vaccination and CD4 T cells after COVID-19. TCRdb itself ran the PCR reads through MiXCR, one entry per CDR3 protein. This table has a few thousand distinct CDR3 sequences, roughly three quarters appearing once. The antigens for these receptors are not known. The sample taken for sequencing was CD4+ T cells from blood, cultured in vitro. These receptor sequences come from a human donor who had recovered from COVID-19. Both conserved end residues are part of each CDR3. Each record gives: clone size, D gene, V gene, J gene, CDR3 length, CDR3 protein, CDR3 DNA. The D gene is left open where the match is weak. Some rows have no size entry. The others give once, few or many, or a class for an expanded clone.

abundance: -
d_gene: -
v_gene: TRBV20-1
j_gene: TRBJ1-5
len: 15
CDR3aa: CSARDSAAPNQPQHF
CDR3nt: TGCAGTGCTAGAGATTCCGCGGCACCTAATCAGCCCCAGCATTTT

abundance: -
d_gene: -
v_gene: TRBV15
j_gene: TRBJ1-2
len: 16
CDR3aa: CATSREYGEGGYGYTF
CDR3nt: TGTGCCACCAGCAGAGAGTACGGGGAAGGGGGCTATGGCTACACCTTC

abundance: -
d_gene: -
v_gene: TRBV7-2
j_gene: TRBJ2-1
len: 13
CDR3aa: CASSLGTAEKQFF
CDR3nt: TGTGCCAGCAGCTTAGGGACGGCGGAGAAGCAGTTCTTC

abundance: large
d_gene: -
v_gene: TRBV12-3/TRBV12-4
j_gene: TRBJ1-1
len: 14
CDR3aa: CASSFTGFLTEAFF
CDR3nt: TGTGCCAGCAGTTTTACAGGGTTCCTTACTGAAGCTTTCTTT

abundance: -
d_gene: -
v_gene: TRBV20-1
j_gene: TRBJ1-6
len: 11
CDR3aa: CSAYNDSPLHF
CDR3nt: TGCAGTGCCTACAACGATTCACCCCTCCACTTT

abundance: -
d_gene: -
v_gene: TRBV7-3
j_gene: TRBJ1-1
len: 13
CDR3aa: CASSLQENTEAFF
CDR3nt: TGTGCCAGCAGTCTACAGGAGAACACTGAAGCTTTCTTT

abundance: -
d_gene: -
v_gene: TRBV27
j_gene: TRBJ2-2
len: 15
CDR3aa: CASSLSWHITGELFF
CDR3nt: TGTGCCAGCAGTTTATCGTGGCATATCACCGGGGAGCTGTTTTTT

abundance: -
d_gene: -
v_gene: TRBV7-2
j_gene: TRBJ2-3
len: 14
CDR3aa: CASSLTGAADTQYF
CDR3nt: TGTGCCAGCAGCTTAACGGGGGCAGCAGATACGCAGTATTTT

abundance: -
d_gene: -
v_gene: TRBV7-3
j_gene: TRBJ1-2
len: 12
CDR3aa: CASSSTGGGYTF
CDR3nt: TGTGCCAGCAGCTCAACGGGTGGAGGCTACACCTTC

abundance: -
d_gene: TRBD1
v_gene: TRBV29-1
j_gene: TRBJ1-2
len: 12
CDR3aa: CSAATGIYGYTF
CDR3nt: TGCAGCGCTGCGACAGGGATTTATGGCTACACCTTC

abundance: -
d_gene: -
v_gene: TRBV19
j_gene: TRBJ1-2
len: 13
CDR3aa: CASSGQFLWGYTF
CDR3nt: TGTGCCAGTAGTGGACAGTTTCTCTGGGGCTACACCTTC

abundance: -
d_gene: -
v_gene: TRBV7-2
j_gene: TRBJ1-2
len: 15
CDR3aa: CASSSHGRGIYGYTF
CDR3nt: TGTGCCAGCAGCTCACATGGCAGGGGCATCTATGGCTACACCTTC

abundance: once
d_gene: -
v_gene: TRBV6-4
j_gene: TRBJ2-3
len: 14
CDR3aa: CASRAGGYTDTQYF
CDR3nt: TGTGCCAGCAGAGCCGGGGGATACACAGATACGCAGTATTTT

abundance: -
d_gene: TRBD1
v_gene: TRBV7-3
j_gene: TRBJ1-2
len: 16
CDR3aa: CASSLWGTGLNYGYTF
CDR3nt: TGTGCCAGCAGCTTATGGGGGACAGGACTGAACTATGGCTACACCTTC

abundance: -
d_gene: -
v_gene: TRBV6-4
j_gene: TRBJ2-3
len: 16
CDR3aa: CASSEGVPPLTDTQYF
CDR3nt: TGTGCCAGCAGTGAAGGGGTGCCCCCACTCACAGATACGCAGTATTTT

abundance: -
d_gene: -
v_gene: TRBV2
j_gene: TRBJ1-1
len: 15
CDR3aa: CASTSGPGLDTEAFF
CDR3nt: TGTGCCAGCACCTCGGGGCCCGGGTTGGACACTGAAGCTTTCTTT

abundance: once
d_gene: TRBD1
v_gene: TRBV11-2
j_gene: TRBJ2-2
len: 16
CDR3aa: CASSLRQGAVTGELFF
CDR3nt: TGTGCCAGCAGCCTACGACAGGGGGCGGTCACCGGGGAGCTGTTTTTT

abundance: -
d_gene: TRBD1
v_gene: TRBV6-1
j_gene: TRBJ1-6
len: 14
CDR3aa: CASSPRQGSSPLHF
CDR3nt: TGTGCCAGCAGCCCTAGACAGGGGAGTTCACCCCTCCACTTT

abundance: -
d_gene: TRBD1
v_gene: TRBV28
j_gene: TRBJ1-1
len: 14
CDR3aa: CASSPDRGNTEAFF
CDR3nt: TGTGCCAGCAGTCCAGACAGGGGGAACACTGAAGCTTTCTTT

abundance: -
d_gene: -
v_gene: TRBV19
j_gene: TRBJ1-5
len: 12
CDR3aa: CASTSLSRPQHF
CDR3nt: TGTGCCAGTACGTCTCTTTCTCGGCCCCAGCATTTT

abundance: -
d_gene: -
v_gene: TRBV7-6
j_gene: TRBJ1-2
len: 13
CDR3aa: CASSRGVEWGYTF
CDR3nt: TGTGCCAGCAGCCGTGGAGTGGAGTGGGGCTACACCTTC

abundance: -
d_gene: -
v_gene: TRBV5-1
j_gene: TRBJ1-1
len: 12
CDR3aa: CATRREGTEAFF
CDR3nt: TGCGCCACTAGACGGGAGGGAACTGAAGCTTTCTTT

abundance: -
d_gene: -
v_gene: TRBV10-1
j_gene: TRBJ2-3
len: 14
CDR3aa: CASSESSWTDTQYF
CDR3nt: TGCGCCAGCAGTGAATCGTCGTGGACAGATACGCAGTATTTT

abundance: -
d_gene: TRBD2
v_gene: TRBV27
j_gene: TRBJ2-7
len: 15
CDR3aa: CASAEIAGGSYEQYF
CDR3nt: TGTGCCAGCGCTGAAATAGCGGGAGGGTCCTACGAGCAGTACTTC

abundance: -
d_gene: -
v_gene: TRBV20-1
j_gene: TRBJ1-3
len: 15
CDR3aa: CSAPYTGSSGNTIYF
CDR3nt: TGCAGTGCCCCCTACACGGGTTCCTCTGGAAACACCATATATTTT

abundance: -
d_gene: -
v_gene: TRBV7-9
j_gene: TRBJ1-1
len: 15
CDR3aa: CASSLGASRSTEAFF
CDR3nt: TGTGCCAGCAGCTTAGGGGCCAGCCGAAGCACTGAAGCTTTCTTT

abundance: -
d_gene: -
v_gene: TRBV6-1
j_gene: TRBJ1-5
len: 16
CDR3aa: CASSSMGGPGNQPQHF
CDR3nt: TGTGCCAGCAGCTCCATGGGGGGGCCGGGCAATCAGCCCCAGCATTTT

abundance: -
d_gene: -
v_gene: TRBV20-1
j_gene: TRBJ1-2
len: 13
CDR3aa: CSAAPGTTDGYTF
CDR3nt: TGCAGTGCTGCGCCCGGGACTACTGATGGCTACACCTTC

abundance: -
d_gene: TRBD2
v_gene: TRBV20-1
j_gene: TRBJ2-1
len: 19
CDR3aa: CSARDEGGSGGGSYNEQFF
CDR3nt: TGCAGTGCTAGAGATGAAGGAGGTTCGGGGGGAGGCTCCTACAATGAGCAGTTCTTC

abundance: -
d_gene: -
v_gene: TRBV27
j_gene: TRBJ2-7
len: 13
CDR3aa: CASSSLEGHEQYF
CDR3nt: TGTGCCAGCAGTTCCCTGGAGGGCCACGAGCAGTACTTC

abundance: -
d_gene: -
v_gene: TRBV6-5
j_gene: TRBJ1-4
len: 13
CDR3aa: CASSYLGDEKLFF
CDR3nt: TGTGCCAGCAGTTACTTGGGGGATGAAAAACTGTTTTTT

abundance: -
d_gene: -
v_gene: TRBV6-1
j_gene: TRBJ2-2
len: 13
CDR3aa: CASRSRSTGELFF
CDR3nt: TGTGCCAGCAGGTCTAGATCCACCGGGGAGCTGTTTTTT

abundance: once
d_gene: -
v_gene: TRBV7-2
j_gene: TRBJ1-2
len: 13
CDR3aa: CASSLVTGRGYTF
CDR3nt: TGTGCCAGCAGCTTAGTGACAGGACGGGGCTACACCTTC

abundance: -
d_gene: TRBD1
v_gene: TRBV7-6
j_gene: TRBJ2-5
len: 14
CDR3aa: CASRSGQSSKTQYF
CDR3nt: TGTGCCAGCAGGTCGGGACAGTCCTCCAAAACCCAGTACTTC

abundance: once
d_gene: TRBD1
v_gene: TRBV7-9
j_gene: TRBJ2-7
len: 14
CDR3aa: CASSWQGEPNEQYF
CDR3nt: TGTGCCAGCAGCTGGCAGGGGGAACCCAACGAGCAGTACTTC

abundance: -
d_gene: -
v_gene: TRBV19
j_gene: TRBJ1-1
len: 15
CDR3aa: CASLNAGGTATEAFF
CDR3nt: TGTGCCAGTCTCAACGCGGGAGGGACGGCCACTGAAGCTTTCTTT

abundance: -
d_gene: -
v_gene: TRBV2
j_gene: TRBJ2-7
len: 14
CDR3aa: CASMVRPASHEQYF
CDR3nt: TGTGCCAGCATGGTCCGGCCGGCCTCGCACGAGCAGTACTTC

abundance: -
d_gene: -
v_gene: TRBV28
j_gene: TRBJ2-5
len: 13
CDR3aa: CASSLSQGETQYF
CDR3nt: TGTGCCAGCAGTTTGAGTCAGGGAGAGACCCAGTACTTC

abundance: -
d_gene: -
v_gene: TRBV7-2
j_gene: TRBJ2-1
len: 15
CDR3aa: CASSLVSSVYNEQFF
CDR3nt: TGTGCCAGCAGCTTAGTTTCTAGTGTTTACAATGAGCAGTTCTTC

abundance: -
d_gene: TRBD1
v_gene: TRBV19
j_gene: TRBJ1-5
len: 15
CDR3aa: CASRDRGYSNQPQHF
CDR3nt: TGTGCCAGTAGGGACAGGGGTTATAGCAATCAGCCCCAGCATTTT

abundance: -
d_gene: -
v_gene: TRBV20-1
j_gene: TRBJ2-7
len: 16
CDR3aa: CSARVPPGGSSYEQYF
CDR3nt: TGCAGTGCTAGAGTGCCCCCTGGGGGAAGCTCCTACGAGCAGTACTTC

abundance: -
d_gene: TRBD1
v_gene: TRBV7-9
j_gene: TRBJ1-5
len: 15
CDR3aa: CASSLGTGGNQPQHF
CDR3nt: TGTGCCAGCAGCCTTGGGACAGGAGGAAATCAGCCCCAGCATTTT